The 9 T cell receptor beta chains given below trace back to one sample, sequenced in a study of PD-1 blockade in classical Hodgkin lymphoma. Profiling relied on immunoSEQ multiplex PCR, and the TCRdb table lists in-frame clones only, not all of them. This repertoire shows tens of thousands of clones, around 75% found once; its top ten account for 2.5% to 3.5%. Described time point: cycle 4 day 1 (C4D1), after around six weeks of nivolumab. Autologous stem cell transplantation was followed by relapse in every patient, and brentuximab vedotin exposure varied. The authors purified CD4+ T cells from thawed PBMCs by magnetic negative selection. Sequenced here: CD4+ T cells from blood, sampled before the fourth cycle of nivolumab. Receptors were obtained from a human donor with classical Hodgkin lymphoma.

The chain is built from TRBV6-5 and TRBJ1-5; D is ambiguous. This CDR3 is 14 amino acids long. The V gene's germline CDR1 is MNHEY and CDR2 SVGAGI. V shed 2 bases and J shed 5 bases, with 10 bases lying between them. The CDR3 loop reads CASSYQPRDQPQHF. As DNA, the CDR3 is TGTGCCAGCAGTTACCAACCCCGCGATCAGCCCCAGCATTTT.

The chain couples TRBV15 to TRBJ1-5; 8 nucleotides match TRBD1. The CDR3 covers 15 residues. From germline, CDR1 is LNHNV and CDR2 YYDKDF (reference sequence). V trimming: 3 bases; J trimming: 3 bases; junction bases outside the gene matches: 4. The CDR3 sequence: CATSRETGVNQPQHF. Written as DNA, the CDR3 is TGTGCCACCAGCAGGGAGACAGGGGTCAATCAGCCCCAGCATTTT.

The rearrangement uses TRBV5-1 and TRBJ2-3; 9 bases are a match to TRBD2. The CDR3 length is 15 residues. Germline V gene data show CDR1 as SGHRS and CDR2 as YFSETQ. The junction had 3 bases not matched to a gene; V was cut back by 0 bases and J by 4 bases. This CDR3 is CASSLETSGADTQYF. In nucleotides, the CDR3 is TGCGCCAGCAGCTTGGAGACTAGCGGCGCAGATACGCAGTATTTT.

The rearrangement uses TRBV7-3 and TRBJ2-1; perhaps TRBD2 as D (5 bases). The CDR3 runs to 15 residues. The germline CDR1 and CDR2 sequences are SGHTA and FQGTGA. Trimming took off 5 bases at V and 7 bases at J, with 18 bases between the two ends. The CDR3 is CASSLGRGMRNEQFF. CDR3 nucleotides: TGTGCCAGCAGCCTAGGACGGGGAATGCGGAATGAGCAGTTCTTC.

This chain connects TRBV7-9 to TRBJ2-5, with TRBD1 as a possible D gene (6 bases). The CDR3 runs 14 residues. V gave up 5 bases and J gave up 1 base, with 11 bases separating them. Germline assignment: CDR1 SEHNR and CDR2 FQNEAQ (reference sequence). The chain's CDR3 is CASSGRGLQETQYF. CDR3 DNA: TGTGCCAGCAGCGGCAGGGGCCTCCAAGAGACCCAGTACTTC.

A few counts support this clone. This same CDR3 is encoded by further DNA sequences in the sample. V is TRBV6-5 and J is TRBJ2-3, with TRBD1 matching over 11 bases. The V and J ends lost 2 bases and 3 bases, in that order; junction bases with no gene match: 1. This CDR3 comprises 15 residues. Germline-derived CDR1 and CDR2 are MNHEY and SVGAGI. The DNA of the CDR3 is TGTGCCAGCAGTTACGGGACAGGGGGGACAGATACGCAGTATTTT. Its translation: CASSYGTGGTDTQYF.

The chain uses TRBV7-9 and TRBJ2-2; tentatively, D is TRBD1 or TRBD2 (7 bases each). The germline V gene has CDR1 SEHNR and CDR2 FQNEAQ (reference sequence). The CDR3 extends over 15 amino acids. Trimming cost V 5 bases and J 4 bases, with 14 bases left between them. Written as DNA, the CDR3 is TGTGCCAGCAGCCAGGGGGGGACATCCACCGGGGAGCTGTTTTTT. Translating gives CASSQGGTSTGELFF.

The rearrangement uses TRBV7-8 and TRBJ1-1; D is unresolved. CDR1 is SGHVS and CDR2 is FQNEAQ in the germline V gene. The CDR3 is 14 amino acids. With 2 bases removed from V and 2 bases from J, the gap between germline ends came to 9 bases. The CDR3 region has the DNA TGTGCCAGCAGCTTATCTCCGGAAAACACTGAAGCTTTCTTT. Translated: CASSLSPENTEAFF.

This rearrangement joins TRBV28 to TRBJ1-2; D unclear. Trimming pared 11 bases from V and 7 bases from J, leaving 17 bases between. Per the germline V gene, CDR1 is MDHEN and CDR2 is SYDVKM. This CDR3 spans 12 amino acids. The CDR3 loop reads CAATPGGSGYTF. The CDR3 DNA is TGTGCCGCTACCCCTGGTGGAAGTGGCTACACCTTC.